The clone carrying this T cell receptor (beta chain) was seen a few times. The antigen remains unidentified. This sample was included in a study of blood T cells in healthy people across ages. A second PCR of roughly 7 to 11 cycles used a sample-barcoded 5' primer and a J-beta primer mix. Every cDNA molecule carried a tag from a template-switch adaptor bearing 12 random nucleotides. Via MiXCR, TCRdb re-called the 5' RACE reads, giving one row per CDR3 protein. The sample has 850,000 to 1,100,000 distinct CDR3 sequences; approximately 38% are singletons. RNA extraction gave at least 5.5 micrograms of total RNA per sample. Study-wide points: With age, beta diversity per million T cells declined roughly linearly, significantly by 30 to 40.

This CDR3 spans 17 amino acids. Germline V gives CDR1 SGHRS, CDR2 YFSETQ. V was clipped by 0 bases and J by 2 bases, with 16 bases between them. Sequencing was performed on blood. J is TRBJ2-3 and V is TRBV5-1; no definite D call. The clonotype was recovered from a man younger than 35 in good health. The CDR3 region has the DNA TGCGCCAGCAGCTTGGATCTCGGTGAGGTCGACACAGATACGCAGTATTTT. This codes for CASSLDLGEVDTDTQYF. The full variable domain, with the rest looked up from reference TRBV5-1 and TRBJ2-3, is KAGVTQTPRYLIKTRGQQVTLSCSPISGHRSVSWYQQTPGQGLQFLFEYFSETQRNKGNFPGRFSGRQFSNSRSEMNVSTLELGDSALYLCASSLDLGEVDTDTQYFGPGTRLTVL.